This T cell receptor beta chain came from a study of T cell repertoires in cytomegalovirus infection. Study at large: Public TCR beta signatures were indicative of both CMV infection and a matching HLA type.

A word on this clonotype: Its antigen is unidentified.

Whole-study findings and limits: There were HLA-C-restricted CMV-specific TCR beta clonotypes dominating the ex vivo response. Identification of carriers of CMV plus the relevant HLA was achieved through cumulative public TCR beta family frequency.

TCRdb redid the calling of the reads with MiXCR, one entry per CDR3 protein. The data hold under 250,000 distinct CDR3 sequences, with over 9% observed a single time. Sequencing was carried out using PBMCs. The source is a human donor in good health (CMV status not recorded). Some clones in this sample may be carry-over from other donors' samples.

The CDR3 DNA follows: TGTGCCAGCAGGGGGGCCACTGGGGCCAACGTCCTGACTTTC. Translation gives CASRGATGANVLTF. This chain joins TRBV28 and TRBJ2-6; TRBD1 is a possible D gene (6 bases). V lost 6 bases to trimming and J lost 2 bases, with 8 bases between them. This CDR3 has 14 amino acids. Germline-derived CDR1 and CDR2 are MDHEN and SYDVKM.